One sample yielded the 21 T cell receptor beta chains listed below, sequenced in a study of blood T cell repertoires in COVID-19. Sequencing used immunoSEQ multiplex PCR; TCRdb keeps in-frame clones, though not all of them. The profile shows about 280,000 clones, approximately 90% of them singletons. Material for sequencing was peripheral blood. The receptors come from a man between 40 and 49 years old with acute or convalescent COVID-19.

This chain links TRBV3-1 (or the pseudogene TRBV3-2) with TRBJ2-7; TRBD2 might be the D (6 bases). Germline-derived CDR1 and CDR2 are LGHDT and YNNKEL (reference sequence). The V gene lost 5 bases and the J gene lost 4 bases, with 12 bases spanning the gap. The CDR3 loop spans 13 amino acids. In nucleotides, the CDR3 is TGTGCCAGCAGCTCAGCCGGGAGTTACGAGCAGTACTTC. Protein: CASSSAGSYEQYF.

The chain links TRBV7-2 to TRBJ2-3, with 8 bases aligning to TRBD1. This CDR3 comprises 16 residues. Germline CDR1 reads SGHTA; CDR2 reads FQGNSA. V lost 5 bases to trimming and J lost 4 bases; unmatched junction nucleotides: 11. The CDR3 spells CASSKGTGSVSDTQYF. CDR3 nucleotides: TGTGCCAGCAGCAAGGGGACAGGAAGCGTATCAGATACGCAGTATTTT.

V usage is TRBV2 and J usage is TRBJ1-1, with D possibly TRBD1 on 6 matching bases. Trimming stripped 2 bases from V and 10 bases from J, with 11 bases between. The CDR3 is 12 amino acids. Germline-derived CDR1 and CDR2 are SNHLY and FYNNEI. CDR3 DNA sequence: TGTGCCAGCAGTGAAAGGGGGATAGGAGCTTTCTTT. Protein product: CASSERGIGAFF.

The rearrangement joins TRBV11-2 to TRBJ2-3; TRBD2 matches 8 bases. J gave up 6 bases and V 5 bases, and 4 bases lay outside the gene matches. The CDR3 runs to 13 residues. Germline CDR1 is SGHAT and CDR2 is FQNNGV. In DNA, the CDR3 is TGTGCCAGCAGCCCCGGACTAGCCGATACGCAGTATTTT. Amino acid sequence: CASSPGLADTQYF.

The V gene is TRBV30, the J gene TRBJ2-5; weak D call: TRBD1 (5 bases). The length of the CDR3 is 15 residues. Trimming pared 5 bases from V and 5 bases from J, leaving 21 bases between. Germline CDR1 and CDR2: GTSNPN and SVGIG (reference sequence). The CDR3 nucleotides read TGTGCCTGGGCCTCAGGGTTTAGTAGTACGGAGACCCAGTACTTC. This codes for CAWASGFSSTETQYF.

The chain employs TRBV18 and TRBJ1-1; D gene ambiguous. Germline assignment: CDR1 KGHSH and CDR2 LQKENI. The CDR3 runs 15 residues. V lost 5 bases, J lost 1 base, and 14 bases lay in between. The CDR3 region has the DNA TGTGCCAGCTCAGAAGGCCAGGTTACGAACACTGAAGCTTTCTTT. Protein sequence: CASSEGQVTNTEAFF.

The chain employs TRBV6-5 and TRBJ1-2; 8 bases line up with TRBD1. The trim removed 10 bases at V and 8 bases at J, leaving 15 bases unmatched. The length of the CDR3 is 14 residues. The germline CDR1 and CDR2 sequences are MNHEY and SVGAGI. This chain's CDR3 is CATGGQGLGLGYTF. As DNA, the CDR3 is TGTGCCACCGGAGGACAGGGTTTGGGGCTGGGCTACACCTTC.

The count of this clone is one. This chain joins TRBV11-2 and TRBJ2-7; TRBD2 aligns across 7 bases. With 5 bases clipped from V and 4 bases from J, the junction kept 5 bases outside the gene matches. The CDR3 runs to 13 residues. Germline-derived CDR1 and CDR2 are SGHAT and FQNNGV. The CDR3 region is CASSPGGSYEQYF. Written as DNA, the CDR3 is TGTGCCAGCAGCCCCGGGGGGAGTTACGAGCAGTACTTC.

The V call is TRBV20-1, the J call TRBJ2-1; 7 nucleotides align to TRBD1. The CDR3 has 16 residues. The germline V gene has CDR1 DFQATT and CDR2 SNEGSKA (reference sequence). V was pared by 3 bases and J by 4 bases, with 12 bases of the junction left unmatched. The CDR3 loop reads CSASPFRQGVYNEQFF. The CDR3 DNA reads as TGCAGTGCTAGTCCGTTTCGGCAGGGGGTTTACAATGAGCAGTTCTTC.

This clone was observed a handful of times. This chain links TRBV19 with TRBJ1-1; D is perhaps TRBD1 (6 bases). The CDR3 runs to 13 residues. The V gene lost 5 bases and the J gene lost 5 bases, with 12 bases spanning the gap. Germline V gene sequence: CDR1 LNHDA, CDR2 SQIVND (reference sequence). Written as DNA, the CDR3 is TGTGCCAGTAGTGTGAACAGGGAAACTGAAGCTTTCTTT. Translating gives CASSVNRETEAFF. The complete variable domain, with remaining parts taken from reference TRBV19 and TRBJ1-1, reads DGGITQSPKYLFRKEGQNVTLSCEQNLNHDAMYWYRQDPGQGLRLIYYSQIVNDFQKGDIAEGYSVSREKKESFPLTVTSAQKNPTAFYLCASSVNRETEAFFGQGTRLTVV.

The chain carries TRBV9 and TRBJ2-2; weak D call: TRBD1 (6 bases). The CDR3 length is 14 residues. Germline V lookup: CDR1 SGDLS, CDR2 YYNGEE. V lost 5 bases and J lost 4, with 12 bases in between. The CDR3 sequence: CASSYREITGELFF. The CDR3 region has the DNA TGTGCCAGCAGTTACAGGGAGATCACCGGGGAGCTGTTTTTT.

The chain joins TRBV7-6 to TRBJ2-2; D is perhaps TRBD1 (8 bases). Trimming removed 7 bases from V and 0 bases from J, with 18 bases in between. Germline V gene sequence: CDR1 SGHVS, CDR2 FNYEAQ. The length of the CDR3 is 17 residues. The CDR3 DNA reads TGTGCCAGCACCTTCTGGGGGGGACAGGCGAACACCGGGGAGCTGTTTTTT. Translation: CASTFWGGQANTGELFF.

DNA of the CDR3: TGCGCCAGCAGCTTGGCAGGGTCTGACACTGAAGCTTTCTTT. Its protein product is CASSLAGSDTEAFF. The chain employs TRBV5-1 and TRBJ1-1, with D possibly TRBD1 on 5 matching bases. The V gene's germline CDR1 is SGHRS and CDR2 YFSETQ. Between the trimmed V and J ends, which lost 0 bases and 3 bases, there was a span of 9 bases. This CDR3 region has 14 residues.

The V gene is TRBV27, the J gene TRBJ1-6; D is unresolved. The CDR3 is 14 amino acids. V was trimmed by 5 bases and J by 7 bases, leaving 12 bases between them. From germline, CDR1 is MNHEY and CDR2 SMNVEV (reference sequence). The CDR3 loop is CASSTAVWNSPLHF. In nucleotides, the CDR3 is TGTGCCAGCAGTACCGCAGTATGGAATTCACCCCTCCACTTT.

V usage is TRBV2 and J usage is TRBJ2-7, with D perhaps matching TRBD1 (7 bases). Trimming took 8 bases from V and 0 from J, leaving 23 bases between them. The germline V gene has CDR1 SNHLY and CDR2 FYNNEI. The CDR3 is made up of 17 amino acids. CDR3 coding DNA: TGTGCCAGCGGGACTCCCTTCGACAGGGTGGGCTCCTACGAGCAGTACTTC. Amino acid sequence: CASGTPFDRVGSYEQYF.

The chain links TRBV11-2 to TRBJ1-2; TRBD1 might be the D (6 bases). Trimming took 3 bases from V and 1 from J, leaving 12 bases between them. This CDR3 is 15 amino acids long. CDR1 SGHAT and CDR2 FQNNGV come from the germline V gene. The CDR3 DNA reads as TGTGCCAGCAGCTTTAATACAGGGTATAACTATGGCTACACCTTC. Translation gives CASSFNTGYNYGYTF.

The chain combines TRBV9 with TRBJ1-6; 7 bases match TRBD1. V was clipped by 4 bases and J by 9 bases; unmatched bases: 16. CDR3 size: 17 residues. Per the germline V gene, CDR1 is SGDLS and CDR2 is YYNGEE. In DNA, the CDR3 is TGTGCCAGCAGCCCAGAGGGCCGACAGGGATGGGGTTCACCCCTCCACTTT. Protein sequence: CASSPEGRQGWGSPLHF. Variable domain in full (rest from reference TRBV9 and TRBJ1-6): DSGVTQTPKHLITATGQRVTLRCSPRSGDLSVYWYQQSLDQGLQFLIQYYNGEERAKGNILERFSAQQFPDLHSELNLSSLELGDSALYFCASSPEGRQGWGSPLHFGNGTRLTVT.

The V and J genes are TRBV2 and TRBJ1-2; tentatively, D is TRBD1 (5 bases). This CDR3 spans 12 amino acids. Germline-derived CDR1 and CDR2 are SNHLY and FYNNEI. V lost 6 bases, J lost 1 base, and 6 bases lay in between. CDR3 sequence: CASRQGNYGYTF. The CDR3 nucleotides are TGTGCCAGCAGGCAGGGTAACTATGGCTACACCTTC.

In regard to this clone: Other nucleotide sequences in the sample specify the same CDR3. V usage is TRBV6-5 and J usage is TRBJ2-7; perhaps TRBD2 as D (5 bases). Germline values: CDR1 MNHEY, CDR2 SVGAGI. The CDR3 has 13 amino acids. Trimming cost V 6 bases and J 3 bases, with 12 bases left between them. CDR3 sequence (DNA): TGTGCCAGCAGACCCACGGGATACTACGAGCAGTACTTC. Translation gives CASRPTGYYEQYF.

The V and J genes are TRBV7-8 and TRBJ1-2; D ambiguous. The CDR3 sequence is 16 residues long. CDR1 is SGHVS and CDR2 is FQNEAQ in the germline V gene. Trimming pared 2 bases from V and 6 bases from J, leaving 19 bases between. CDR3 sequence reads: CASSLLNSHLGDGYTF. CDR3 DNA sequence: TGTGCCAGCAGCTTACTGAACTCCCATCTGGGAGATGGCTACACCTTC. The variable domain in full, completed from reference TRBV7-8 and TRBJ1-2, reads GAGVSQSPRYKVAKRGQDVALRCDPISGHVSLFWYQQALGQGPEFLTYFQNEAQLDKSGLPSDRFFAERPEGSVSTLKIQRTQQEDSAVYLCASSLLNSHLGDGYTFGSGTRLTVV.

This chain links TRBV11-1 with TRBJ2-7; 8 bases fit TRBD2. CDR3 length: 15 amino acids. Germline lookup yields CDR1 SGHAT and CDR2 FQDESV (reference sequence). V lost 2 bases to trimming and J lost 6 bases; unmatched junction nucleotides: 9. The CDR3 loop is CASSLTGLDSGEQYF. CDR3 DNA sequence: TGTGCCAGCAGCTTAACGGGACTAGATAGCGGCGAGCAGTACTTC.